Included here is one T cell receptor (beta chain) sequence, with context. Only one count was recorded for this clone. Its antigen remains undetermined. No base-level quality is on record; no much larger clone is a single base apart. The sample is drawn from a study of graft-versus-host responses after intestinal transplantation (dated by TCRdb to about 2021). The study in broad terms: Multivisceral, liver-intestinal, or isolated intestinal transplants were received by the recipients. Donor T cell macrochimerism was defined as a peak of at least 4% donor T cells among recipient peripheral blood mononuclear cells. Rather than being sequenced by the commercial service, samples from a few later patients were sequenced in-house on an Illumina MiSeq and processed with MiXCR. A cohort of about two dozen intestinal transplant recipients, including one retransplant, was enrolled, and a few patients lacking pretransplant specimens were excluded. Alloreactive clones were identified by sequencing pre-transplant mixed lymphocyte reaction products and comparing them with unstimulated pre-transplant donor and recipient T cells. All recipients received anti-thymocyte globulin induction followed by maintenance tacrolimus and steroids for around 3 years. Graft-versus-host and host-versus-graft alloreactive T cell clones were tracked in the graft, circulation and bone marrow after intestinal transplantation using bulk TCR-beta CDR3 sequencing. What the research found in general, with its limitations: Peak levels of circulating GvH clones were associated with declines in HvG clones early after transplant. The relatively low number and heterogeneity of intestinal transplant patients limited the conclusions. GvH clones were detected in recipient bone marrow, and some of these GvH clones were observed earlier in ileal mucosa or blood, consistent with an intestinal mucosal origin. Patients with donor T cell macrochimerism had high GvH to HvG T cell clonal ratios in their allografts.

Blood samples were collected up to 4 times in the first month after transplant and then at least monthly when available. There are 16 amino acids in the CDR3, from cysteine to phenylalanine inclusive. CDR3 DNA is the only sequence kept; it has 48 bases, read in frame from the first base. Trimming costs V 1 base and J 0 bases, and their ends lie 10 bases apart. CDR1 and CDR2, per the germline V gene, are MGHRA and YSYEKL. Library preparation was by the immunoSEQ multiplex PCR assay. For most patients, genomic DNA was subjected to high-throughput TCR-beta CDR3 sequencing by Adaptive Biotechnologies. As for how the authors treated the data: TCR sequencing data for around 19 patients were retrieved from Adaptive's ImmunoSEQ software; a few other patients were processed with MiXCR and VDJtools. Because the origin of CDR3 nucleotide sequences shared between donor and recipient could not be assigned, those sequences were removed. At least 2-fold expansion over unstimulated cells and a minimum CFSE-low frequency of 0.002% (template counts) or 0.001% (read counts) were required for clones to be classified as alloreactive. Clones were considered mappable if detected in sequenced pre-transplant spleen, lymph node, or MLR CFSE-low populations of the donor or recipient. The cumulative frequency of alloreactive clones was calculated as a percentage of all sequences, weighted by copy number. TCRdb obtained this table from immuneACCESS and retained in-frame rearrangements with V and J assigned. These tables miss some clones; where compared with another copy, unresolved V genes account for less than half of the shortfall, and the remainder is unexplained. From that table come the V and J calls and clone size; the DNA was used to work out D and trimming. The sample includes roughly 40,000 clones, with approximately 93% observed a single time. 3.6% of the sample belongs to the ten largest clones.

The sample was PBMCs, taken roughly 780 days after intestinal transplantation. The sequence links TRBV4-1 to TRBJ1-5, with a weak D call of TRBD1 (5 bases match). The TCR sequence derives from a human patient who received an intestinal transplant, so some T cells may come from the graft donor. The CDR3 region has the sequence CASSQVSGRSNQPQHF. The nucleotide sequence is TGCGCCAGCAGCCAAGTGTCAGGGCGTAGCAATCAGCCCCAGCATTTT.